The sequence of this T cell receptor beta chain was determined in a study of technical replicates of blood from several donors. The data were produced by immunoSEQ multiplex PCR, yet TCRdb's version contains in-frame clones alone and is incomplete. The sample holds some 79,000 clones, roughly 94% seen once. V lost 4 bases to trimming and J lost 1 base, with 8 bases between them. Germline CDR1 is SQVTM and CDR2 is ANQGSEA. This CDR3 is 12 amino acids long. This TCR was sampled from a human donor in good health. Source material: T cells isolated from PBMCs. The V call is TRBV29-1, the J call TRBJ2-7, with D perhaps matching TRBD1 (6 bases). CDR3 nucleotide sequence: TGCAGCGTTGCTGACAGGTCCTACGAGCAGTACTTC. Amino acids: CSVADRSYEQYF.